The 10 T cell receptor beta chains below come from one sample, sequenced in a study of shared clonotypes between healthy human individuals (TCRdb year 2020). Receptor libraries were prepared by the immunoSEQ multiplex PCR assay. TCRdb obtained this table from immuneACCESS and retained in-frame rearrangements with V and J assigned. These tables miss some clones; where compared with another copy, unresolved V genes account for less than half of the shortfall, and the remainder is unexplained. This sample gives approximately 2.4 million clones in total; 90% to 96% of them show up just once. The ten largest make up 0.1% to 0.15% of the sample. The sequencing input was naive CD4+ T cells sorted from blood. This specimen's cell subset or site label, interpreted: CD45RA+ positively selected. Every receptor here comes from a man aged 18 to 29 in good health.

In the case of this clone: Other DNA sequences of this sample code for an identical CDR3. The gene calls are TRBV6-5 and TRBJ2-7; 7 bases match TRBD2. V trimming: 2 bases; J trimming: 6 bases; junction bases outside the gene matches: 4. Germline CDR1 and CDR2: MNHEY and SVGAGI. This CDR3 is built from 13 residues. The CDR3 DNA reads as TGTGCCAGCAGTTACGGGGGAGGGCTCGAGCAGTACTTC. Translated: CASSYGGGLEQYF.

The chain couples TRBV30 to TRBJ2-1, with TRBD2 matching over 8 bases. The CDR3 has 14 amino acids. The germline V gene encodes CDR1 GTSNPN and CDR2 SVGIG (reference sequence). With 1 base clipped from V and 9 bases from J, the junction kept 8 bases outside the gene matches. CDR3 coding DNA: TGTGCCTGGAGTGAAATAGCGGGGCCGGCTGAGCAGTTCTTC. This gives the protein CAWSEIAGPAEQFF.

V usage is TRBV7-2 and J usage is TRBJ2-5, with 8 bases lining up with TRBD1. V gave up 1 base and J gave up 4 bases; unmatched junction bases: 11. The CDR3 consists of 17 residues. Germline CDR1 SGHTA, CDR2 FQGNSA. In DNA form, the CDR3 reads TGTGCCAGCAGCTTAGATGGGACAGGTGGTATAGCAGAGACCCAGTACTTC. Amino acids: CASSLDGTGGIAETQYF.

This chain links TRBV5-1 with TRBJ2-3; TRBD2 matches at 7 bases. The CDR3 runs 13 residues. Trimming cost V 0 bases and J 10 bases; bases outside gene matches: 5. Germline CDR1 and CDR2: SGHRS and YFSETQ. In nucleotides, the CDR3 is TGCGCCAGCAGCTTGGGGGCGGGAGTTTCGCAGTATTTT. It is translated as CASSLGAGVSQYF.

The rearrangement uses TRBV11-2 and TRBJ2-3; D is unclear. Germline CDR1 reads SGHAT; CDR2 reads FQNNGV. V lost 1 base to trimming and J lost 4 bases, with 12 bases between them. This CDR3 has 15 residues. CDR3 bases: TGTGCCAGCAGCTTAGCAGCTAGTTTCCCAGATACGCAGTATTTT. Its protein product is CASSLAASFPDTQYF. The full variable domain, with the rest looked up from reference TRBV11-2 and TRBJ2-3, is EAGVAQSPRYKIIEKRQSVAFWCNPISGHATLYWYQQILGQGPKLLIQFQNNGVVDDSQLPKDRFSAERLKGVDSTLKIQPAKLEDSAVYLCASSLAASFPDTQYFGPGTRLTVL.

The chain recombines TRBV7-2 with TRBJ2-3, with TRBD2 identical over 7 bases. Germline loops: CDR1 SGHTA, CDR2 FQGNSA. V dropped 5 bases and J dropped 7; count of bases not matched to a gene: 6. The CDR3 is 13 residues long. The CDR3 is CASSPGGRNTQYF. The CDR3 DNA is TGTGCCAGCAGCCCGGGAGGACGGAATACGCAGTATTTT.

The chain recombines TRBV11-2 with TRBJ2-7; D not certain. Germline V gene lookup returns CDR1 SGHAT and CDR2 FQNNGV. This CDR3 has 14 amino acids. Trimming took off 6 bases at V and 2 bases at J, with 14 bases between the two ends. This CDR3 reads CASRDPRRAYEQYF. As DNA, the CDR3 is TGTGCCAGCAGGGACCCCCGGAGAGCCTACGAGCAGTACTTC.

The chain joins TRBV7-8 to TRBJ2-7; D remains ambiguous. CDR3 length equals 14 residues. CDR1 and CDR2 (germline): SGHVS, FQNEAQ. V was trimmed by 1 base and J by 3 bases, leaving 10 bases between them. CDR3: CASSLVNGGYEQYF. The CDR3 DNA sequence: TGTGCCAGCAGCTTAGTGAACGGCGGCTACGAGCAGTACTTC. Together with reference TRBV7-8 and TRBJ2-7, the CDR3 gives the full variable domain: GAGVSQSPRYKVAKRGQDVALRCDPISGHVSLFWYQQALGQGPEFLTYFQNEAQLDKSGLPSDRFFAERPEGSVSTLKIQRTQQEDSAVYLCASSLVNGGYEQYFGPGTRLTVT.

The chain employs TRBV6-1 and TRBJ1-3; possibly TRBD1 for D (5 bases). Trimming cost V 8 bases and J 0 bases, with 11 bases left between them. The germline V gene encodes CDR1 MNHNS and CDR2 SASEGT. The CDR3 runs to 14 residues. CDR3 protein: CASAPGTSGNTIYF. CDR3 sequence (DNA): TGTGCCAGCGCCCCTGGGACCTCTGGAAACACCATATATTTT.

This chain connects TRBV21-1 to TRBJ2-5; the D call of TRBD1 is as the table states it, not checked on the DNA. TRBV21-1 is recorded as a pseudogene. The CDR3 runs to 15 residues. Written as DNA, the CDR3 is TGTGCCAGCAGCACTACTCTTACAGGGGGGGAGACCCAGTACTTC. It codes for CASSTTLTGGETQYF.